What follows is one T cell receptor beta chain and its context. Its antigen is still unknown. The CDR3 end is not reached by the read, which stops 3 residues before it; the germline J gene fills it in. J was trimmed by 9 bases and V by 7 bases; bases with no gene match: 7. Germline V gene sequence: CDR1 SGHAT, CDR2 FQNNGV. This CDR3 is 13 amino acids long. This entry belongs to a study of T cells in women clearing cervical HPV infection. Study-wide background: Case blood drawn at lesion detection; control blood after infection cleared. For cases, blood was sampled a median roughly 150 days after lesion detection, interquartile range about 90 to 200 days. Study results and limitations: CIN3+ cases had significantly higher TCR richness than controls; evenness did not differ. Controls had more TRBV6-7 (0.16%) than cases (approximately 0.11%).

Profiling relied on immunoSEQ multiplex PCR, and the TCRdb table lists in-frame clones only, not all of them. The sample data list about 23,000 clones. The source material was blood buffy coat. This clonotype was sampled from a woman between 18 and 70 years old with a cervical HPV16 infection that either progressed to CIN3+ or cleared (not recorded which). The chain links TRBV11-2 to TRBJ2-1; 9 bases are a match to TRBD1. The CDR3 bases that were read are TGTGCCAGCATCCTGACAGGGGGTAGTGAG. Translating it yields CASILTGGSE. The CDR3 in its entirety is CASILTGGSEQFF. The full variable domain, completed using reference TRBV11-2 and TRBJ2-1, is EAGVAQSPRYKIIEKRQSVAFWCNPISGHATLYWYQQILGQGPKLLIQFQNNGVVDDSQLPKDRFSAERLKGVDSTLKIQPAKLEDSAVYLCASILTGGSEQFFGPGTRLTVL.